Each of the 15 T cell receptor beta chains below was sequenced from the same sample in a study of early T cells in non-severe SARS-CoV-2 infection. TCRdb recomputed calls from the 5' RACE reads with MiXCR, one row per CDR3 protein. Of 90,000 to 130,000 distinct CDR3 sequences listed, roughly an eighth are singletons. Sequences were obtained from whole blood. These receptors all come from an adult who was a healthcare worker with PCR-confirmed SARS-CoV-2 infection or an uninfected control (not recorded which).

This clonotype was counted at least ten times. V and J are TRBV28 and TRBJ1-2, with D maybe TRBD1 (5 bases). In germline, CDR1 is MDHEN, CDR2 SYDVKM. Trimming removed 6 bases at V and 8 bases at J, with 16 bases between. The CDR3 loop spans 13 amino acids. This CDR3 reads CASSPGAGFGYTF. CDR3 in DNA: TGTGCCAGCAGCCCCGGGGCAGGGTTCGGCTACACCTTC.

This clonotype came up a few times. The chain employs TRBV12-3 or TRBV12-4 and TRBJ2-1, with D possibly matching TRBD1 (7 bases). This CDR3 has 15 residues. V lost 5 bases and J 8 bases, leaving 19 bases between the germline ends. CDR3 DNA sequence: TGTGCCAGCAGTCCGACAGGGACTCCTGAGGATGAGCAGTTCTTC. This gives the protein CASSPTGTPEDEQFF.

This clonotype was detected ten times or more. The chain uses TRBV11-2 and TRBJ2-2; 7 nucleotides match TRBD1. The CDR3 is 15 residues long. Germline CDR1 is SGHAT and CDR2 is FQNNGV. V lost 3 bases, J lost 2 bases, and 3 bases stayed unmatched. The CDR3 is CASSFWDRNTGELFF. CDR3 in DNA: TGTGCCAGCAGCTTCTGGGACAGAAACACCGGGGAGCTGTTTTTT.

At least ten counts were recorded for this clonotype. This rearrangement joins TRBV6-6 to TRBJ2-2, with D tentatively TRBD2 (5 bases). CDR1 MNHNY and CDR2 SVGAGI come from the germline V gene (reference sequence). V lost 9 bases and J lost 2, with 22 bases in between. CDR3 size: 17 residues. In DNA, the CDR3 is TGTGCCAGTGCCGGGATCATTATAAAGGGCAACACCGGGGAGCTGTTTTTT. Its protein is CASAGIIIKGNTGELFF.

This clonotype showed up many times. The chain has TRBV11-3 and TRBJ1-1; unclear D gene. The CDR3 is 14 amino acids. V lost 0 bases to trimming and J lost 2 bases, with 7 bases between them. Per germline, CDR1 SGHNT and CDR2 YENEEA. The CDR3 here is CASSLDRHNTEAFF. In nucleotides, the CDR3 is TGTGCCAGCAGCTTAGATAGGCACAACACTGAAGCTTTCTTT. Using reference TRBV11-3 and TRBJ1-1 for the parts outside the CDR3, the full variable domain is EAGVVQSPRYKIIEKKQPVAFWCNPISGHNTLYWYLQNLGQGPELLIRYENEEAVDDSQLPKDRFSAERLKGVDSTLKIQPAELGDSAVYLCASSLDRHNTEAFFGQGTRLTVV.

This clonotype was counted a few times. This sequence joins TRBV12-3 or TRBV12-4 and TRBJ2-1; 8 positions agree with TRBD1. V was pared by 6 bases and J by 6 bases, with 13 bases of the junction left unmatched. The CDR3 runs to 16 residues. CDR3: CASSRTWTGLSNEQFF. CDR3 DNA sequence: TGTGCCAGCAGCCGGACCTGGACAGGGTTGAGCAATGAGCAGTTCTTC.

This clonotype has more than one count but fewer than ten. This chain's CDR3 is CSARDQGVTQYF. The CDR3 DNA is TGCAGTGCTAGAGATCAAGGAGTCACGCAGTATTTT. V usage is TRBV20-1 and J usage is TRBJ2-3; D is uncertain. The CDR3 length is 12 residues. The germline V gene encodes CDR1 DFQATT and CDR2 SNEGSKA (reference sequence). Trimming removed 0 bases at V and 9 bases at J, with 10 bases between.

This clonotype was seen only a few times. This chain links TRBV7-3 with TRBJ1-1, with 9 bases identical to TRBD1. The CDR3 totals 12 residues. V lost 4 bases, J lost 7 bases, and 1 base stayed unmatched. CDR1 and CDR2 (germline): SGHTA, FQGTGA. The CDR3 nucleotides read TGTGCCAGCAGCTCGACAGGGGGTGAAGCTTTCTTT. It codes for CASSSTGGEAFF.

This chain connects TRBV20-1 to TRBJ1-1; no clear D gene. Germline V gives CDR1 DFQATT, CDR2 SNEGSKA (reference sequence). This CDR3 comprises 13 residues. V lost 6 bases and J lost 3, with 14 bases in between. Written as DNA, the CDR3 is TGCAGTGCCGATACCGACAAGCACACTGAAGCTTTCTTT. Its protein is CSADTDKHTEAFF.

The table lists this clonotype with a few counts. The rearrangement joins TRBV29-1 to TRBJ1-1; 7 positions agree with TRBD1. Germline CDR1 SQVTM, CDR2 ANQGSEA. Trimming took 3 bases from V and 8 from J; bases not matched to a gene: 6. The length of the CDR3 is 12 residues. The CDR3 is CSVDHQGDEAFF. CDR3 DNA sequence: TGCAGCGTTGACCACCAGGGGGACGAAGCTTTCTTT. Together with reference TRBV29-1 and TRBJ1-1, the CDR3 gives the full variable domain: SAVISQKPSRDICQRGTSLTIQCQVDSQVTMMFWYRQQPGQSLTLIATANQGSEATYESGFVIDKFPISRPNLTFSTLTVSNMSPEDSSIYLCSVDHQGDEAFFGQGTRLTVV.

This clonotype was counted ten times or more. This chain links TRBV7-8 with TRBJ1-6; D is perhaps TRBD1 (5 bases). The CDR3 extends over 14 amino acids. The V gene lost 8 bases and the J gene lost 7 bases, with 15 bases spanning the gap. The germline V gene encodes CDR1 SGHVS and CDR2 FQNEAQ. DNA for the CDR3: TGTGCCAGCCCACCGGGACGGATGAATTCACCCCTCCACTTT. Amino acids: CASPPGRMNSPLHF.

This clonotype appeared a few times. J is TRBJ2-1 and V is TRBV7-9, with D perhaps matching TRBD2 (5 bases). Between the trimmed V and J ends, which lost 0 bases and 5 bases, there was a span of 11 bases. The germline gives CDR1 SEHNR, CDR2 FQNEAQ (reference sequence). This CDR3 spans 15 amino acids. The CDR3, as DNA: TGTGCCAGCAGCTTAGCGGGAGTCCGGGACAATGAGCAGTTCTTC. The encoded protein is CASSLAGVRDNEQFF. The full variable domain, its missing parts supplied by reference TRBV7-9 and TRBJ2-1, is DTGVSQNPRHKITKRGQNVTFRCDPISEHNRLYWYRQTLGQGPEFLTYFQNEAQLEKSRLLSDRFSAERPKGSFSTLEIQRTEQGDSAMYLCASSLAGVRDNEQFFGPGTRLTVL.

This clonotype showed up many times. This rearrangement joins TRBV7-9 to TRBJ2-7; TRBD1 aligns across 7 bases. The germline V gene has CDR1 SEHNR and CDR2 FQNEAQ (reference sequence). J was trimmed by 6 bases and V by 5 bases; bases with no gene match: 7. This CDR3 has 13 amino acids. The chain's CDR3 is CASSLSTGTEQYF. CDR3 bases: TGTGCCAGCAGCCTCTCGACAGGGACCGAGCAGTACTTC.

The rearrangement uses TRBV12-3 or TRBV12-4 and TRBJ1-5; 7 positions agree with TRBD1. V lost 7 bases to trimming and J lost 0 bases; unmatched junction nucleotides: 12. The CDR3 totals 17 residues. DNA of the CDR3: TGTGCCAGCACCTTAAAGGGGACAGCTCATAGCAATCAGCCCCAGCATTTT. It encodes CASTLKGTAHSNQPQHF.

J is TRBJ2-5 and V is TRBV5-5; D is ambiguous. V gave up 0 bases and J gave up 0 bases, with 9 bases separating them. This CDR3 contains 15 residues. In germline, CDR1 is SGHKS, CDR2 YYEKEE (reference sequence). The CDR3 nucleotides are TGTGCCAGCAGCTTGGCGGTTTCGTACCAAGAGACCCAGTACTTC. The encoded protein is CASSLAVSYQETQYF.